The clone carrying this T cell receptor (beta chain) is a singleton in its sample. This sample is drawn from a study of technical replicates of blood from a few donors. Sequenced by immunoSEQ multiplex PCR; TCRdb stores in-frame clones only, minus some. This repertoire shows approximately 70,000 clones, around 97% found once; its top ten account for approximately 0.21%. The receptor comes from a human donor in good health. Sequencing was performed on T cells isolated from PBMCs.

The DNA of the CDR3 is TGTGCCAGCAGCTTGCAACAGGGGGGCCAAGAGACCCAGTACTTC. This codes for CASSLQQGGQETQYF. The V call is TRBV5-8, the J call TRBJ2-5, with TRBD1 matching over 8 bases. Germline-derived CDR1 and CDR2 are SGHTS and YDEGEE. This CDR3 contains 15 residues. After removal of 1 base from V and 1 base from J, the junction contained 3 bases not matched to a gene. Full variable domain (missing parts from reference TRBV5-8 and TRBJ2-5): EAGVTQSPTHLIKTRGQQATLRCSPISGHTSVYWYQQALGLGLQFLLWYDEGEERNRGNFPPRFSGRQFPNYSSELNVNALELEDSALYLCASSLQQGGQETQYFGPGTRLLVL.